This T cell receptor beta chain appears in the sequencing data of a study of T cell changes during pregnancy in multiple sclerosis. The CDR3 contains 13 residues. Trimming removed 4 bases from V and 8 bases from J, with 11 bases in between. Germline V gene data show CDR1 as MNHEY and CDR2 as SVGAGI. Measured with immunoSEQ multiplex PCR; TCRdb has only the in-frame clones, and not every one. Of approximately 64,000 clones in the sample, 92% were seen once. The sample in question was peripheral blood, obtained in the first trimester of pregnancy. The TCR sequence derives from a female donor with multiple sclerosis, enrolled in a pregnancy study. The chain uses TRBV6-5 and TRBJ1-4; weak D call: TRBD1 (5 bases). The CDR3 DNA sequence: TGTGCCAGCAGTTCGGCAGGGCGGGAAAAACTGTTTTTT. This sequence encodes CASSSAGREKLFF.